This TCR beta chain came from a study of shared clonotypes between healthy human individuals. How the authors handled the data: Sequence data from immunoSEQ were junction-only and lacked quality scores; consequently, filtering differed. Assay: immunoSEQ multiplex PCR; the TCRdb copy retains only in-frame clones and omits some. V, J and clone size are those of that table, while D and trimming were read from the DNA. The sample carries about a million clones, around three quarters recorded once. Study observations and caveats: Sequencing depth was expected to affect clonotype sharing among donors.

V dropped 5 bases and J dropped 1 base, with 15 bases sitting between them. This CDR3 has 17 residues. Per the germline V gene, CDR1 is SGHVS and CDR2 is FNYEAQ. On this clone itself: Its specificity is not known.

Sequenced sample: memory CD4+ T cells from PBMCs. Subset denoted: CD45RA-negative fraction. The chain links TRBV7-6 to TRBJ2-6, with TRBD1 as a possible D gene (5 bases). The TCR originated in a man aged 18 to 29 in good health. Some clones in this sample may be carry-over from other donors' samples. CDR3 in amino acids: CASSPTDRASGANVLTF. The CDR3 DNA is TGTGCCAGCAGCCCCACCGACAGAGCTTCTGGGGCCAACGTCCTGACTTTC.